This T cell receptor beta chain was captured in a study of blood T cell repertoires in COVID-19. Symptom resolution, clearance, or two negative PCRs marked donors in Cohort 3 as recovered. A remark on this clone: Other DNA sequences in the sample encode the same CDR3.

Sequencing was performed with immunoSEQ multiplex PCR; in TCRdb, only in-frame clones are kept and a portion is missing. The data show roughly 140,000 clones, about 87% seen once. Looked up from germline, CDR1 is MNHNS and CDR2 is SASEGT. V dropped 3 bases and J dropped 2 bases, with 7 bases sitting between them. The CDR3 is made up of 14 amino acids. The TCR originated in a man aged 60-69 years who had recovered from COVID-19. The sample consisted of PBMCs or T cells enriched from blood (not recorded which). The V gene is TRBV6-1, the J gene TRBJ2-2; D is undetermined. The CDR3: CASSESVNTGELFF. The DNA of the CDR3 is TGTGCCAGCAGTGAGTCAGTTAACACCGGGGAGCTGTTTTTT.